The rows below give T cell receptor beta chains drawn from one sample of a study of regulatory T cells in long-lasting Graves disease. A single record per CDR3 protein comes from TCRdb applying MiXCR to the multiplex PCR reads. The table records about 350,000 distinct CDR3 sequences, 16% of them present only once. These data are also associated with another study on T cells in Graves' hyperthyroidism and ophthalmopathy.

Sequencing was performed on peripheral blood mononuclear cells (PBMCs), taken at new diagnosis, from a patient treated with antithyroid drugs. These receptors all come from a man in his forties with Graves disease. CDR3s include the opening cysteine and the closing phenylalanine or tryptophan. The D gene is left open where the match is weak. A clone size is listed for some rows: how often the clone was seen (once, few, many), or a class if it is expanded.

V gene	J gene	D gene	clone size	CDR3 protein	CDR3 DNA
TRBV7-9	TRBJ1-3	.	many	CASSSQTVPSLSGNTIYF	TGTGCCAGCAGCTCGCAGACGGTACCCTCCCTCTCTGGAAACACCATATATTTT
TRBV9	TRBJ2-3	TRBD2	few	CASSVGRLAGGDTQYF	TGTGCCAGCAGCGTAGGGCGACTAGCGGGGGGAGATACGCAGTATTTT
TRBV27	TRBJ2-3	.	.	CASSFYAPRTDTQCF	TGTGCCAGCAGTTTCTATGCTCCTCGAACAGATACGCAGTGTTTT
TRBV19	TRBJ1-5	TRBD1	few	CASRIQGNNQPQHF	TGTGCCAGTAGGATACAGGGGAACAATCAGCCCCAGCATTTT
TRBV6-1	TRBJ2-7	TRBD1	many	CASRTRQGNSYEQYF	TGTGCCAGCAGAACTCGACAGGGGAACTCCTACGAGCAGTACTTC
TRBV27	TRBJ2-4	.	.	CASSTQGMHIQYF	TGTGCCAGCAGTACACAGGGCATGCACATTCAGTACTTC
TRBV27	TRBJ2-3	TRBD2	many	CASALGGTSTDTQYF	TGTGCCAGCGCCCTGGGGGGGACTAGCACAGATACGCAGTATTTT
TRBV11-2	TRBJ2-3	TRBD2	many	CASKAGGPAITDTQYF	TGTGCCAGCAAGGCGGGGGGGCCAGCTATTACAGATACGCAGTATTTT
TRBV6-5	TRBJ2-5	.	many	CASSYPLLATQETQYF	TGTGCCAGCAGTTACCCGCTTCTCGCGACTCAAGAGACCCAGTACTTC
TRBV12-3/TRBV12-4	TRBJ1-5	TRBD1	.	CASSATGVGSNQPQHF	TGTGCCAGCAGTGCGACAGGGGTTGGGAGCAATCAGCCCCAGCATTTT
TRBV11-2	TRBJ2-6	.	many	CASSLGFSGANVLTF	TGTGCCAGCAGTTTAGGGTTCTCTGGGGCCAACGTCCTGACTTTC
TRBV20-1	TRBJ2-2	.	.	CSARDISHWVGGELFF	TGCAGTGCTAGAGATATTTCCCACTGGGTAGGGGGGGAGCTGTTTTTT
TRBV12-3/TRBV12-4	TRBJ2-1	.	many	CASSPQGEGYSEQFF	TGTGCCAGCAGCCCTCAGGGCGAGGGTTACAGTGAGCAGTTCTTC
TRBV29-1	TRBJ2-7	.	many	CSVGWGPYEQYF	TGCAGCGTTGGTTGGGGCCCATACGAGCAGTACTTC
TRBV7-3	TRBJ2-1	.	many	CASSLTGDTYNEQFF	TGTGCCAGCAGCTTAACCGGGGACACCTACAATGAGCAGTTCTTC
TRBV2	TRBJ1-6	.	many	CASRPREGGNSPLHF	TGTGCCAGCAGACCCCGTGAGGGGGGTAATTCACCCCTCCACTTT
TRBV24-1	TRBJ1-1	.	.	CATSDLLSAGRGTEAFF	TGTGCCACCAGTGATTTGCTATCTGCCGGGAGGGGCACTGAAGCTTTCTTT
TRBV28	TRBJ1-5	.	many	CASSFLSGSHANQPQHF	TGTGCCAGCAGTTTTTTGTCAGGGTCCCACGCGAATCAGCCCCAGCATTTT
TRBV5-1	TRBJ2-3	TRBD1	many	CASSSIRGQTDTQYF	TGCGCCAGCAGCTCGATCAGGGGGCAAACAGATACGCAGTATTTT
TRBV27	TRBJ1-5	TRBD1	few	CASSLSGTGGGQPQHF	TGTGCCAGCAGTTTGTCCGGGACAGGGGGCGGTCAGCCCCAGCATTTT